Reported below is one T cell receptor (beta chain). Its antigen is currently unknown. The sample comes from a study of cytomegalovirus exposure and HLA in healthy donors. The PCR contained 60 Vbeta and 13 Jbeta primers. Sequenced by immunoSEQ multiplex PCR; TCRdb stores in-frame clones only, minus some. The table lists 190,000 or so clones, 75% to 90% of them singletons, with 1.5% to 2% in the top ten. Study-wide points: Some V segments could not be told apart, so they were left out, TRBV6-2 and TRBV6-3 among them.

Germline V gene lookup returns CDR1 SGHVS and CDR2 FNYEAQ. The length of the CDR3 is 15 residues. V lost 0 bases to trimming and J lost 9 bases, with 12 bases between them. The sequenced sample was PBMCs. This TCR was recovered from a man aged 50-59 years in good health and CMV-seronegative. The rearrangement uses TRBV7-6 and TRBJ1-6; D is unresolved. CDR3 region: CASSLALVQRSPLHF. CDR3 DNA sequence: TGTGCCAGCAGCTTAGCGCTTGTACAACGTTCACCCCTCCACTTT.